The next 26 T cell receptor beta chains were all read from a single sample in a study of blood T cells in healthy people across ages. For the second PCR, which ran for roughly 7 to 11 cycles, a sample-barcoded 5' primer and a J-beta primer mix were used. Each CDR3 protein gets one entry after TCRdb re-called the 5' RACE reads with MiXCR. The data contain roughly 640,000 distinct CDR3 sequences, roughly 31% of them singletons. The material sequenced was blood. These receptors all come from a woman aged 80 or over in good health.

There are many counts of this clonotype. The chain has TRBV7-9 and TRBJ2-1; 16 bases are a match to TRBD2. Trimming removed 5 bases from V and 7 bases from J; junction bases left unmatched: 5. This CDR3 region has 16 residues. Germline V gene lookup returns CDR1 SEHNR and CDR2 FQNEAQ (reference sequence). The CDR3, as DNA: TGTGCCAGCAGCCCTGGGACTAGCGGGGGGGCGAATGAGCAGTTCTTC. Amino acid sequence: CASSPGTSGGANEQFF.

V gene TRBV6-6 combines with J gene TRBJ1-4, with D unresolved. The germline V gene has CDR1 MNHNY and CDR2 SVGAGI (reference sequence). The CDR3 totals 11 residues. Trimming removed 6 bases at V and 6 bases at J, with 5 bases between. The CDR3 DNA reads as TGTGCCAGCAGAGCGGATGAAAAACTGTTTTTT. Translating gives CASRADEKLFF.

In its sample, this clonotype was seen many times. The CDR3 region is CASSEGGKVYEQYF. The DNA for the CDR3 is TGTGCCAGCAGTGAAGGGGGGAAGGTCTACGAGCAGTACTTC. The J gene is TRBJ2-7, the V gene TRBV6-1, with D possibly being TRBD1 or TRBD2 (5 bases each). The CDR3 loop spans 14 amino acids. The germline V and J ends were trimmed by 1 base and 3 bases, with 10 bases remaining between them. Germline CDR1 and CDR2: MNHNS and SASEGT.

The chain uses TRBV5-1 and TRBJ1-5; TRBD1 might be the D (5 bases). V was trimmed by 4 bases and J by 4 bases, leaving 12 bases between them. CDR1 is SGHRS, CDR2 YFSETQ, per germline. CDR3 size: 14 residues. The CDR3 DNA is TGCGCCAGCAGCCGGGGGGAGGGAAATCAGCCCCAGCATTTT. This translates into CASSRGEGNQPQHF.

In its sample, this clonotype was seen many times. The chain couples TRBV12-3 or TRBV12-4 to TRBJ1-2; 11 bases align to TRBD1. CDR3 length: 14 residues. Trimming at V came to 2 bases and at J to 7 bases, leaving 3 bases not matched to a gene. CDR3 sequence reads: CASSLQGTGGGYTF. As DNA, the CDR3 is TGTGCCAGCAGTTTACAGGGGACAGGGGGTGGCTACACCTTC.

The chain is built from TRBV28 and TRBJ2-5; TRBD1 aligns across 9 bases. V lost 6 bases and J lost 3; bases outside the gene matches: 8. The germline V gene encodes CDR1 MDHEN and CDR2 SYDVKM. CDR3 size: 15 residues. CDR3 in DNA: TGTGCCAGCAGACATGACAGGGGGGGAGAAGAGACCCAGTACTTC. Encoded protein: CASRHDRGGEETQYF.

The chain links TRBV12-3 or TRBV12-4 to TRBJ2-3; 10 nucleotides match TRBD2. V lost 6 bases and J lost 4; bases outside the gene matches: 4. The CDR3 has 14 residues. CDR3 sequence (DNA): TGTGCCAGCAGACTAGCGGGGATCGCAGATACGCAGTATTTT. Residues: CASRLAGIADTQYF.

This chain connects TRBV6-1 to TRBJ1-2; perhaps TRBD1 as D (5 bases). There are 17 residues in the CDR3. The germline V gene encodes CDR1 MNHNS and CDR2 SASEGT. V lost 0 bases and J lost 5, with 19 bases in between. The CDR3 is CASSEAWGSDRQYGYTF. DNA for the CDR3: TGTGCCAGCAGTGAAGCCTGGGGATCCGACAGACAGTATGGCTACACCTTC.

This clonotype has at least ten counts. This rearrangement joins TRBV24-1 to TRBJ2-3; TRBD1 aligns across 7 bases. In germline, CDR1 is KGHDR, CDR2 SFDVKD. The CDR3 has 16 amino acids. V lost 4 bases and J lost 1; bases outside the gene matches: 7. CDR3 nucleotide sequence: TGTGCCACCAGTGACCGAACCGACAGGGGCACAGATACGCAGTATTTT. Translated: CATSDRTDRGTDTQYF.

This clonotype was recorded at least ten times. The chain combines TRBV30 with TRBJ2-3; no reliable D call. Germline V lookup: CDR1 GTSNPN, CDR2 SVGIG (reference sequence). The germline V and J ends were trimmed by 3 bases and 1 base, with 2 bases remaining between them. This CDR3 comprises 11 residues. In DNA form, the CDR3 reads TGTGCCTGGAGGGGCACAGATACGCAGTATTTT. This codes for CAWRGTDTQYF. Supplemented by reference TRBV30 and TRBJ2-3, the full variable domain reads SQTIHQWPATLVQPVGSPLSLECTVEGTSNPNLYWYRQAAGRGLQLLFYSVGIGQISSEVPQNLSASRPQDRQFILSSKKLLLSDSGFYLCAWRGTDTQYFGPGTRLTVL.

A remark on this clonotype: Since a much larger clone is just one base distant, this may be a read error. The genes are TRBV7-8 and TRBJ1-2; D might be TRBD1 (5 bases). The germline V gene encodes CDR1 SGHVS and CDR2 FQNEAQ. The CDR3 sequence is 14 residues long. Trimming left V 8 bases short and J 4 bases short, with 17 bases between. In nucleotides, the CDR3 is TGTGCCAGCTGCCGGGACGGAGGAGCCTATGGCTACACCTTC. Amino acid sequence: CASCRDGGAYGYTF.

A note on this clonotype: One base away lies a much larger clone, so this may be a sequencing read error. The chain couples TRBV7-2 to TRBJ2-5, with D possibly being TRBD2 (5 bases). The CDR3 sequence is 14 residues long. Germline CDR1 reads SGHTA; CDR2 reads FQGNSA. V gave up 2 bases and J gave up 3 bases, with 10 bases separating them. This chain's CDR3 is CASSLQRHEETQYF. The CDR3, as DNA: TGTGCCAGCAGCTTACAGCGGCATGAAGAGACCCAGTACTTC.

Turning to this clonotype: Given a much more abundant clone one base away, this may be a read error. The rearrangement links TRBV5-1 to TRBJ2-4, with 8 bases lining up with TRBD2. Germline-derived CDR1 and CDR2 are SGHRS and YFSETQ. Trimming cost V 5 bases and J 13 bases; bases outside gene matches: 17. The CDR3 loop spans 15 amino acids. CDR3 bases: TGCGCCAGCAGTCCTCAGAATAGCAGGGAGCGGGAGCAGTACTTC. Protein product: CASSPQNSREREQYF.

The sample holds many counts of this clonotype. The chain has TRBV6-1 and TRBJ2-1, with D tentatively TRBD1 (6 bases). The CDR3 runs 19 residues. The V gene's germline CDR1 is MNHNS and CDR2 SASEGT. V gave up 7 bases and J gave up 0 bases, with 25 bases separating them. CDR3 residues: CASNPNARGRLSSYNEQFF. In DNA, the CDR3 is TGTGCCAGCAACCCGAACGCCAGGGGCCGACTCAGCTCCTACAATGAGCAGTTCTTC.

The table lists this clonotype with a few counts. The chain has TRBV30 and TRBJ2-2, with D uncertain. The CDR3 has 12 amino acids. The V and J ends lost 0 bases and 7 bases respectively, with 6 bases between them. From germline, CDR1 is GTSNPN and CDR2 SVGIG (reference sequence). The CDR3 bases are TGTGCCTGGAGTGTACGTGGCGGGGAGCTGTTTTTT. Protein: CAWSVRGGELFF.

Note on this clonotype: This could be a read error, since a much larger clone is one nucleotide away. The rearrangement uses TRBV30 and TRBJ2-5; 9 bases agree with TRBD2. Matching the DNA end better, TRBJ2-4 makes the J call doubtful. CDR3 length: 13 residues. In germline, CDR1 is GTSNPN, CDR2 SVGIG (reference sequence). The CDR3 coding sequence is TGTACCGGGAGCGGGGGGGCCAAAAACATTCAGTACTTC. Residues: CTGSGGAKNIQYF.

This clonotype was found many times. The chain recombines TRBV6-1 with TRBJ2-5, with D uncertain. The V end lost 2 bases, the J end lost 5 bases, and 6 bases lay between the germline ends. This CDR3 spans 12 amino acids. Germline CDR1 reads MNHNS; CDR2 reads SASEGT. As DNA, the CDR3 is TGTGCCAGCAGTGAACTGAGGGAGACCCAGTACTTC. Its protein is CASSELRETQYF.

In this sample, this clonotype turned up many times. CDR3 nucleotides: TGTGCCAGCTCCAGGGGGCAGGACACAGATACGCAGTATTTT. Amino acid sequence: CASSRGQDTDTQYF. The chain carries TRBV25-1 and TRBJ2-3; TRBD1 agrees at 8 bases. Germline V gives CDR1 MGHDK, CDR2 SYGVNS. The ends lost 8 bases at V and 2 bases at J; junction bases unmatched: 6. The length of the CDR3 is 14 residues.

This clonotype has a count of ten or more. The V and J genes are TRBV7-9 and TRBJ2-3; possibly TRBD1 for D (5 bases). CDR1 SEHNR and CDR2 FQNEAQ come from the germline V gene (reference sequence). CDR3 size: 17 residues. V was shortened by 5 bases and J by 3 bases, with 21 bases between the two germline ends. CDR3 sequence reads: CASSPFAGLTGTDTQYF. The DNA of the CDR3 is TGTGCCAGCAGCCCTTTCGCAGGGTTGACGGGTACAGATACGCAGTATTTT.

This clonotype was detected many times. The chain is built from TRBV4-2 and TRBJ1-5; D possibly corresponds to TRBD1 (5 bases). CDR1 is LGHNA and CDR2 is YNFKEQ in the germline V gene. Trimming pared 6 bases from V and 7 bases from J, leaving 13 bases between. The CDR3 runs 13 residues. CDR3 sequence (DNA): TGTGCCAGCAGAGGTGGGGCGGACCAGCCCCAGCATTTT. Translated, it gives CASRGGADQPQHF.

In this sample, this clonotype turned up a few times. The chain has TRBV24-1 and TRBJ1-1; TRBD1 agrees at 8 bases. With 4 bases clipped from V and 4 bases from J, the junction kept 7 bases outside the gene matches. Germline V gene sequence: CDR1 KGHDR, CDR2 SFDVKD. The CDR3 is made up of 15 amino acids. The CDR3 sequence: CATSEDRGGGTEAFF. CDR3 nucleotide sequence: TGTGCCACCAGTGAAGACAGGGGCGGTGGCACTGAAGCTTTCTTT.

This chain links TRBV9 with TRBJ2-4, with 9 bases aligning to TRBD1. With the DNA end fitting TRBJ2-7 better, the J assignment may be wrong. Germline CDR1 reads SGDLS; CDR2 reads YYNGEE. The CDR3 spans 16 residues. The CDR3 is CASSVSLGQGLAEQYF. CDR3 bases: TGTGCCAGCAGCGTCAGCCTAGGACAGGGGTTGGCCGAGCAGTACTTC.

There are a few counts of this clonotype. This chain joins TRBV7-9 and TRBJ1-1; 7 bases fit TRBD1. The germline CDR1 and CDR2 sequences are SEHNR and FQNEAQ (reference sequence). This CDR3 has 14 residues. With V trimmed by 5 bases and J by 4 bases, 7 bases remained unmatched. CDR3 amino acids: CASSRGQRGTEAFF. In DNA form, the CDR3 reads TGTGCCAGCAGCCGGGGACAGAGAGGCACTGAAGCTTTCTTT.

On this clonotype itself: A single base separates this from a much larger clone, so it may be a read error. The J gene is TRBJ2-7, the V gene TRBV15; D possibly uses TRBD1 or TRBD2 (5 bases each). The CDR3 totals 16 residues. The germline V gene encodes CDR1 LNHNV and CDR2 YYDKDF (reference sequence). V dropped 0 bases and J dropped 7 bases, with 19 bases sitting between them. As DNA, the CDR3 is TGTGCCACCAGCAGAGATGGGGCGATACGGGGAGATGAGCAGTACTTC. Protein product: CATSRDGAIRGDEQYF.

This clonotype occurred many times. The gene calls are TRBV5-1 and TRBJ1-6; TRBD1 matches at 7 bases. J gave up 5 bases and V 5 bases, and 1 base lay outside the gene matches. The CDR3 has 13 residues. CDR1 SGHRS and CDR2 YFSETQ come from the germline V gene. The CDR3 DNA sequence: TGCGCCAGCAGACAGGGGAATAATTCACCCCTCCACTTT. Translation: CASRQGNNSPLHF.

Regarding this clonotype: Possible read error: a much larger clone is one base away. The rearrangement uses TRBV27 and TRBJ2-1; D is perhaps TRBD1 (6 bases). The DNA end lines up better with TRBJ2-7; the J call may be wrong. Germline CDR1 and CDR2: MNHEY and SMNVEV (reference sequence). The CDR3 loop spans 15 amino acids. The CDR3: CASRSSRGTYNEQYF. DNA of the CDR3: TGTGCCAGCAGATCATCCAGGGGCACCTACAATGAGCAGTACTTC.